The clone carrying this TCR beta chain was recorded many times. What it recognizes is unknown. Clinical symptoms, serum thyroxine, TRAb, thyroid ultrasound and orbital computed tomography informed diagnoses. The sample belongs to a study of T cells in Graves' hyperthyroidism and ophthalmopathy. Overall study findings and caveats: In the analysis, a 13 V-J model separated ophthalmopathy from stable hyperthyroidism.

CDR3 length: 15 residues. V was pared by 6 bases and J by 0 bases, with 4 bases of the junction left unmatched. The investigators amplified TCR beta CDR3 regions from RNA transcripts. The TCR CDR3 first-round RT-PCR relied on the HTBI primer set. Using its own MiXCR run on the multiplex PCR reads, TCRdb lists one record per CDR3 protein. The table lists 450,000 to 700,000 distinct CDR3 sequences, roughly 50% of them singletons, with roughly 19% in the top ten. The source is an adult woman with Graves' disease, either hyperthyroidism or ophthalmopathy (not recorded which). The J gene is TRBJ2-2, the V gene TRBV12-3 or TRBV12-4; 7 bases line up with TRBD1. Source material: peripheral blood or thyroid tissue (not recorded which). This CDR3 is CASRLDRTNTGELFF. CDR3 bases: TGTGCCAGCAGGTTGGACAGGACGAACACCGGGGAGCTGTTTTTT.